Listed below are T cell receptor beta chains from one sample, sequenced in a study of blood T cell repertoires in COVID-19. The assay was immunoSEQ multiplex PCR, and TCRdb's table has in-frame clones only and misses some. The table has around 200,000 clones, 87% seen once. The specimen sequenced was peripheral blood. These receptors all come from a man aged 40-55 years with active or convalescent COVID-19. CDR3s include the opening cysteine and the closing phenylalanine or tryptophan. Fields, in order: D gene, clone size, J gene, V gene, CDR3 protein, CDR3 DNA. The D gene is left open where the match is weak. Size is stated for part of the rows, as once, few or many counts, or as a class when the clone is expanded.

>TRBD1|few|TRBJ2-1|TRBV28
CASSAGTGARNEQFF
TGTGCCAGCAGCGCCGGGACAGGGGCTCGGAATGAGCAGTTCTTC
>NA|NA|TRBJ1-1|TRBV20-1
CSASRQEEAFF
TGCAGTGCTAGTAGACAGGAGGAAGCTTTCTTT
>NA|once|TRBJ1-5|TRBV24-1
CATSDLSGGNQPQHF
TGTGCCACCAGTGATTTGTCGGGGGGCAATCAGCCCCAGCATTTT
>TRBD1|once|TRBJ2-2|TRBV6-1
CASSEASTGVGTGELFF
TGTGCCAGCAGTGAAGCCTCAACAGGGGTCGGCACCGGGGAGCTGTTTTTT
>NA|NA|TRBJ1-5|TRBV2
CASSAQGRSNQPQHF
TGTGCCAGCAGTGCCCAGGGTAGGAGCAATCAGCCCCAGCATTTT
>TRBD2|NA|TRBJ2-7|TRBV5-6
CASSLGLAGFGEQYF
TGTGCCAGCAGCTTGGGACTAGCGGGTTTCGGAGAGCAGTACTTC
>TRBD1|NA|TRBJ1-2|TRBV2
CASSRQGNYGYTF
TGTGCCAGCAGTAGACAGGGGAACTATGGCTACACCTTC
>NA|NA|TRBJ1-5|TRBV9
CASSVDPAAPQHF
TGTGCCAGCAGCGTAGACCCGGCGGCCCCCCAGCATTTT
>TRBD1|NA|TRBJ1-2|TRBV28
CASRAGQASNYGYTF
TGTGCCAGCAGGGCCGGACAGGCGAGCAACTATGGCTACACCTTC
>TRBD2|NA|TRBJ2-3|TRBV7-9
CASSRTSGGLTDTQYF
TGTGCCAGCAGCCGGACTAGCGGGGGGTTGACAGATACGCAGTATTTT
>NA|NA|TRBJ2-2|TRBV7-6
CASSLRGGGYTGELFF
TGTGCCAGCAGCTTAAGAGGAGGGGGCTATACCGGGGAGCTGTTTTTT
>TRBD2|once|TRBJ2-1|TRBV28
CASTLTGTSVYSYNEQFF
TGTGCCAGCACTTTAACCGGGACTAGCGTTTACTCCTACAATGAGCAGTTCTTC
>NA|NA|TRBJ1-2|TRBV6-6
CASSYKGFRETGYTF
TGTGCCAGCAGTTACAAGGGGTTTCGGGAGACTGGCTACACCTTC
>TRBD2|NA|TRBJ2-7|TRBV15
CATSRVSGGMYEQYF
TGTGCCACCAGCAGAGTGAGCGGGGGGATGTACGAGCAGTACTTC
>TRBD1|NA|TRBJ2-2|TRBV24-1
CATSEPNRGTGELFF
TGTGCCACCAGTGAACCCAACAGGGGCACCGGGGAGCTGTTTTTT
>TRBD1|NA|TRBJ1-1|TRBV5-4
CASTRTGLTPRAEAFF
TGTGCCAGCACCCGGACAGGGCTAACCCCGAGAGCTGAAGCTTTCTTT
>TRBD1|NA|TRBJ2-6|TRBV3-1/TRBV3-2
CASSQGVWTGEANSGANVLTF
TGTGCCAGCAGCCAAGGAGTATGGACAGGGGAGGCTAACTCTGGGGCCAACGTCCTGACTTTC
>NA|NA|TRBJ1-1|TRBV7-2
CASSYQGGVNTEAFF
TGTGCCAGCAGCTATCAGGGTGGGGTGAACACTGAAGCTTTCTTT
>NA|NA|TRBJ1-5|TRBV4-2
CASSQVDEQPQHF
TGTGCCAGCAGCCAAGTTGATGAGCAGCCCCAGCATTTT
>NA|NA|TRBJ2-6|TRBV27
CASSRTDSGANVLTF
TGTGCCAGCAGTAGGACAGACTCTGGGGCCAACGTCCTGACTTTC
>NA|few|TRBJ1-4|TRBV6-5
CASSRLTGLGEKLFF
TGTGCCAGCAGTAGACTTACAGGGCTTGGGGAAAAACTGTTTTTT
>NA|NA|TRBJ1-5|TRBV7-3
CASSLGPRQPQHF
TGTGCCAGCAGCTTGGGTCCGAGGCAGCCCCAGCATTTT
>NA|NA|TRBJ2-2|TRBV11-2
CASSFPPSYVAGFGGELFF
TGTGCCAGCAGCTTCCCTCCGTCTTATGTGGCGGGGTTTGGGGGGGAGCTGTTTTTT
>NA|NA|TRBJ1-6|TRBV28
CASSLGGVDSPLHF
TGTGCCAGCAGTTTGGGGGGGGTTGATTCACCCCTCCACTTT
>NA|NA|TRBJ2-2|TRBV6-1
CASSEQANTGELFF
TGTGCCAGCAGTGAGCAGGCGAACACCGGGGAGCTGTTTTTT
>TRBD2|NA|TRBJ2-3|TRBV27
CASGTSGGTDTQYF
TGTGCCAGCGGAACTAGCGGGGGCACAGATACGCAGTATTTT
>TRBD1|NA|TRBJ2-7|TRBV2
CASGDRGQQYF
TGTGCCAGCGGGGACAGGGGACAGCAGTACTTC
>NA|NA|TRBJ1-5|TRBV5-1
CASSLGGGPNQPQHF
TGCGCCAGCAGCTTGGGCGGGGGGCCCAATCAGCCCCAGCATTTT
>NA|NA|TRBJ1-1|TRBV6-5
CASTKSSMNTEAFF
TGTGCCAGCACCAAAAGCTCCATGAACACTGAAGCTTTCTTT
>NA|NA|TRBJ1-2|TRBV12-3/TRBV12-4
CASTPGRNYGYTF
TGTGCCAGCACTCCAGGGCGTAACTATGGCTACACCTTC
>TRBD1|NA|TRBJ2-2|TRBV10-3
CAIRPGQGGTGELFF
TGTGCCATCAGACCAGGACAGGGAGGAACCGGGGAGCTGTTTTTT
>TRBD1|NA|TRBJ1-3|TRBV9
CASSTPRGQSNRSGNTIYF
TGTGCCAGCAGCACCCCCCGGGGACAGTCGAATCGTTCTGGAAACACCATATATTTT
>NA|NA|TRBJ1-5|TRBV19
CASSITYGYSNQPQHF
TGTGCCAGTAGTATTACATACGGGTATAGCAATCAGCCCCAGCATTTT
>NA|NA|TRBJ1-5|TRBV4-1
CASSHRWNQPQHF
TGCGCCAGCAGCCACAGATGGAATCAGCCCCAGCATTTT
>TRBD2|NA|TRBJ2-1|TRBV9
CASSASGRNNEQFF
TGTGCCAGCAGCGCTAGCGGGAGAAACAATGAGCAGTTCTTC
>TRBD1|NA|TRBJ2-7|TRBV29-1
CSVERDRGSEQYF
TGCAGCGTTGAACGGGACAGGGGCTCCGAGCAGTACTTC
>NA|NA|TRBJ2-7|TRBV7-8
CASNLLGYEQYF
TGTGCCAGCAATCTACTAGGGTACGAGCAGTACTTC
>TRBD2|NA|TRBJ2-5|TRBV5-4
CASSILAGGPFPEETQYF
TGTGCCAGCAGCATACTAGCGGGAGGGCCTTTCCCGGAAGAGACCCAGTACTTC
>NA|NA|TRBJ1-4|TRBV5-4
CASSSLAATNEKLFF
TGTGCCAGCAGCTCACTCGCGGCGACTAATGAAAAACTGTTTTTT
>NA|NA|TRBJ1-2|TRBV15
CATSRAYREGYTF
TGTGCCACCAGCAGGGCCTACAGGGAGGGCTACACCTTC
>NA|NA|TRBJ2-7|TRBV5-6
CASSLGAPGFEQYF
TGTGCCAGCAGCTTGGGCGCCCCAGGGTTCGAGCAGTACTTC
>TRBD1|NA|TRBJ1-1|TRBV9
CASSDVRTGKDTEAFF
TGTGCCAGCAGCGACGTTCGGACAGGGAAGGACACTGAAGCTTTCTTT
>TRBD2|NA|TRBJ2-7|TRBV10-1
CASSQGLGQSYEQYF
TGCGCCAGCAGCCAAGGACTAGGGCAGTCCTACGAGCAGTACTTC
>NA|few|TRBJ1-1|TRBV7-9
CASSSGLGAEAFF
TGTGCCAGCAGCTCGGGCCTCGGGGCTGAAGCTTTCTTT
>TRBD1|NA|TRBJ1-5|TRBV28
CASRIQGVRNQPQHF
TGTGCCAGCAGAATCCAGGGGGTAAGGAATCAGCCCCAGCATTTT
>NA|once|TRBJ1-2|TRBV4-1
CASSQVAGLGYGYTF
TGCGCCAGCAGCCAAGTAGCGGGGCTTGGCTATGGCTACACCTTC
>TRBD1|NA|TRBJ1-4|TRBV5-8
CASSPRSRDSEKLFF
TGTGCCAGCAGCCCCCGGTCCCGGGACAGTGAAAAACTGTTTTTT
>TRBD1|NA|TRBJ1-5|TRBV28
CASTGGAGQPQHF
TGTGCCAGCACAGGGGGCGCGGGTCAGCCCCAGCATTTT
>NA|NA|TRBJ1-1|TRBV5-1
CASSTQSNTEAFF
TGCGCCAGCAGCACACAGAGTAACACTGAAGCTTTCTTT
>NA|NA|TRBJ2-7|TRBV2
CASSLLAYEQYF
TGTGCCAGCAGCTTACTAGCCTACGAGCAGTACTTC
>NA|NA|TRBJ2-5|TRBV3-1/TRBV3-2
CASSLFEQTQYF
TGTGCCAGCAGCCTTTTCGAGCAGACCCAGTACTTC
>NA|NA|TRBJ1-2|TRBV15
CATSRDSGVRTDYGYTF
TGTGCCACCAGCAGAGATTCGGGGGTAAGGACGGACTATGGCTACACCTTC
>NA|NA|TRBJ2-1|TRBV3-1/TRBV3-2
CASSQDQAAYNEQFF
TGTGCCAGCAGCCAAGACCAAGCGGCTTACAATGAGCAGTTCTTC
>NA|NA|TRBJ1-4|TRBV6-5
CASLEFGEKLFF
TGTGCCAGCCTCGAATTCGGTGAAAAACTGTTTTTT